This TCR beta chain is from a study of early T cells in non-severe SARS-CoV-2 infection. Unique molecular identifiers were affixed to single, distinct cDNA molecules. TCRdb passed the 5' RACE reads through MiXCR, listing each CDR3 protein once. This table holds approximately 97,000 distinct CDR3 sequences, 9.5% to 12% found once. Per the germline V gene, CDR1 is MNHNS and CDR2 is SASEGT. The J segment lost 4 bases and the V segment lost 7 bases, leaving 4 bases of the junction unmatched. The CDR3 covers 13 residues. The chain links TRBV6-1 to TRBJ2-7, with 10 bases identical to TRBD2. This clonotype was sampled from an adult who was a healthcare worker with PCR-confirmed SARS-CoV-2 infection or an uninfected control (not recorded which). The source material was whole blood, sampled at baseline. Written as DNA, the CDR3 is TGTGCCAGCATCCCTAGCGGGAGTTACGAGCAGTACTTC. Translated: CASIPSGSYEQYF.